This TCR beta chain came from a study of cytomegalovirus exposure and HLA in healthy donors. Study-wide findings and caveats: The authors reported that TCR beta sequences could predict HLA-A and HLA-B alleles. These predictions were accurate for most subjects in the first cohort. Presence/absence analysis assumed near-uniform sequencing depth across donors.

PCR employed 60 Vbeta and 13 Jbeta primers. The assay was immunoSEQ multiplex PCR, and TCRdb's table has in-frame clones only and misses some. This table holds fewer than 200,000 clones, 85% found once. The CDR3 sequence is 16 residues long. Per the germline V gene, CDR1 is LGHNA and CDR2 is YNFKEQ. V dropped 1 base and J dropped 3 bases, with 12 bases sitting between them. Though nominally healthy at sampling, donors likely had unrecorded immune exposures. Worth noting for this clone: Its antigen is still unknown.

The V and J genes are TRBV4-2 and TRBJ2-2; TRBD2 is a possible D gene (7 bases). Material for sequencing was PBMCs. The receptor's source is a man under 40 in good health and CMV-seropositive. CDR3 sequence reads: CASSQARGRDTGELFF. The CDR3 region has the DNA TGTGCCAGCAGCCAAGCGCGGGGGCGGGACACCGGGGAGCTGTTTTTT.